The TCR beta chain under discussion was sequenced for a study of T cell responses to AZD1222 COVID-19 vaccine. Study-wide points: Epitopes outside B.1.351 and B.1.1.7 mutated regions reportedly drew nearly half of spike TCRs. Seropositive AZD1222 recipients at baseline numbered only five or six. Spike-specific TCR breadth and depth rose after two AZD1222 doses.

In regard to this clone: Its antigen is undetermined.

V was clipped by 5 bases and J by 2 bases, with 10 bases between them. CDR1 MDHEN and CDR2 SYDVKM come from the germline V gene. The CDR3 is 14 amino acids. Generated by immunoSEQ multiplex PCR, the TCRdb table keeps only in-frame clones and is missing some. Seen here are some 80,000 clones, roughly 83% observed once, and the top ten hold approximately 9%. V is TRBV28 and J is TRBJ2-1; D might be TRBD1 or TRBD2, each matching 5 bases. The clonotype comes from an adult in good health. Sequences were derived from peripheral blood, sampled on day 0 of AZD1222 vaccination. This CDR3 reads CASSPGLTYNEQFF. The CDR3 coding sequence is TGTGCCAGCAGTCCGGGGCTTACCTACAATGAGCAGTTCTTC.